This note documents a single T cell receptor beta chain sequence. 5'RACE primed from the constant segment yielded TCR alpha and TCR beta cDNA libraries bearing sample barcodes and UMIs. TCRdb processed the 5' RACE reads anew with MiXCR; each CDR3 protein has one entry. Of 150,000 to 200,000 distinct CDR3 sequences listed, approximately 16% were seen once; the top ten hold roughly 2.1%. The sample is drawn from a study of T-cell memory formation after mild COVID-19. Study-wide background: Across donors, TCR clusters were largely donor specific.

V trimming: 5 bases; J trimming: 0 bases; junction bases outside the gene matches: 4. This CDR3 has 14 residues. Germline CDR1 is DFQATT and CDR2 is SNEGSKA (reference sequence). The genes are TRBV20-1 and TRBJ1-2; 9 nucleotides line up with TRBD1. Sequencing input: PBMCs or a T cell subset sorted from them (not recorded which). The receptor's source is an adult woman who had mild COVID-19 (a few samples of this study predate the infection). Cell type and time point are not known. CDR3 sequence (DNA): TGCAGTGCTTGGGACAGGGTTACTAACTATGGCTACACCTTC. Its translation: CSAWDRVTNYGYTF.